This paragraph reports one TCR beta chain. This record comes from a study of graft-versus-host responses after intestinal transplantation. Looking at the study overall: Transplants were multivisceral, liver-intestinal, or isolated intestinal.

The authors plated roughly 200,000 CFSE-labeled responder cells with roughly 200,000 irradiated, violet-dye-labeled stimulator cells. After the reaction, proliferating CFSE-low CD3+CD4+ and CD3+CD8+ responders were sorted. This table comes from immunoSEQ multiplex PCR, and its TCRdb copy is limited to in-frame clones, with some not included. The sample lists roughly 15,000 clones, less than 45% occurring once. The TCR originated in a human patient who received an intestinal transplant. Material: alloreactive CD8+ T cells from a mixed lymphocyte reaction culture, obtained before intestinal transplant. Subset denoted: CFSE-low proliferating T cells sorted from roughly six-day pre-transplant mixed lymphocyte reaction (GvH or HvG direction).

In DNA, the CDR3 is TGTGCCTGGAGTTATAGCGTTACCGGGGAGCTGTTTTTT. Its translation is CAWSYSVTGELFF. This chain links TRBV30 with TRBJ2-2; TRBD2 is a possible D gene (5 bases). The CDR3 is made up of 13 amino acids. Trimming shortened V by 2 bases and J by 5 bases, and 9 bases separated the two germline ends. CDR1 is GTSNPN and CDR2 is SVGIG in the germline V gene (reference sequence).